A selection of T cell receptor beta chains follows, all from one sample in a study of control samples from healthy donors and cancer patients. The protocol was immunoSEQ multiplex PCR, while the TCRdb copy is restricted to in-frame clones and leaves out a portion. The repertoire includes around 53,000 clones, about 86% of them detected once, and about 2.8% sits in the top ten. The sample was PBMCs. Receptors originate from a woman aged 45-60 years with lung cancer. Each CDR3 is given with its conserved first and last residue. D genes are given only for firm matches. Expanded clones are given a class, and other clones once, few, many or no size at all.

D,size,J,V,DNA,CDR3
.,once,TRBJ2-1,TRBV6-4,TGTGCCAGCAGCCACCGGGGAGTGAGCTCCTACAATGAGCAGTTCTTC,CASSHRGVSSYNEQFF
.,once,TRBJ1-1,TRBV4-3,TGCGCCAGCAGCCGGTGGACAGAGAACACTGAAGCTTTCTTT,CASSRWTENTEAFF
TRBD1,.,TRBJ2-1,TRBV6-5,TGTGCCAGCGGCCTGACAGGGGTTGCCTACAATGAGCAGTTCTTC,CASGLTGVAYNEQFF
.,.,TRBJ1-2,TRBV4-2,TGTGCCAGCAGCCAAGAGGCCAACGGGGGGAACTATGGCTACACCTTC,CASSQEANGGNYGYTF
TRBD1,.,TRBJ2-1,TRBV5-1,TGCGCCAGCAGCGAGGGACAGTACTACAATGAGCAGTTCTTC,CASSEGQYYNEQFF
.,.,TRBJ1-5,TRBV5-6,TGTGCCAGCAGCTTCAAGGGAAAAGGCAATCAGCCCCAGCATTTT,CASSFKGKGNQPQHF
.,.,TRBJ1-1,TRBV28,TGTGCCAGCAGTCCCCACACTGAAGCTTTCTTT,CASSPHTEAFF
.,.,TRBJ1-1,TRBV12-3/TRBV12-4,TGTGCCAGCAGTCCCCGGACAGAACGGGAAGCTTTCTTT,CASSPRTEREAFF
.,.,TRBJ1-2,TRBV27,TGTGCCAGCAGTTTGAGCCCGGCAGGAGTACACACCTTC,CASSLSPAGVHTF
.,.,TRBJ2-1,TRBV18,TGTGCCAGCTCACCAGGGATTGGACAGCAGAATGAGCAGTTCTTC,CASSPGIGQQNEQFF
TRBD1,once,TRBJ1-1,TRBV7-2,TGTGCCAGCAGCTTCAAGGGGGCTACCATCATGAACACTGAAGCTTTCTTT,CASSFKGATIMNTEAFF
TRBD1,.,TRBJ1-2,TRBV7-2,TGTGCCAGCAGCTTAGCAGGAGGGACAGCGGGGCGCTATGGCTACACCTTC,CASSLAGGTAGRYGYTF